The clone carrying this TCR beta chain was seen a few times. V lost 4 bases, J lost 0 bases, and 6 bases lay in between. The CDR3 is 12 amino acids. Per the germline V gene, CDR1 is SQVTM and CDR2 is ANQGSEA. This sample was taken from a study of early T cells in non-severe SARS-CoV-2 infection. Individually, cDNA molecules had unique molecular identifiers attached to them. MiXCR was run by TCRdb on the 5' RACE reads, yielding one entry per CDR3 protein. The table records around 46,000 distinct CDR3 sequences, roughly 11% of them present only once. The clonotype originates from an adult who was a healthcare worker with PCR-confirmed SARS-CoV-2 infection or an uninfected control (not recorded which). This chain connects TRBV29-1 to TRBJ1-1; no definite D call. The sequenced sample was whole blood. The DNA for the CDR3 is TGCAGCGTTGGGCAGATGAACACTGAAGCTTTCTTT. This sequence encodes CSVGQMNTEAFF. The entire variable domain, with the rest obtained from reference TRBV29-1 and TRBJ1-1, is as follows: SAVISQKPSRDICQRGTSLTIQCQVDSQVTMMFWYRQQPGQSLTLIATANQGSEATYESGFVIDKFPISRPNLTFSTLTVSNMSPEDSSIYLCSVGQMNTEAFFGQGTRLTVV.